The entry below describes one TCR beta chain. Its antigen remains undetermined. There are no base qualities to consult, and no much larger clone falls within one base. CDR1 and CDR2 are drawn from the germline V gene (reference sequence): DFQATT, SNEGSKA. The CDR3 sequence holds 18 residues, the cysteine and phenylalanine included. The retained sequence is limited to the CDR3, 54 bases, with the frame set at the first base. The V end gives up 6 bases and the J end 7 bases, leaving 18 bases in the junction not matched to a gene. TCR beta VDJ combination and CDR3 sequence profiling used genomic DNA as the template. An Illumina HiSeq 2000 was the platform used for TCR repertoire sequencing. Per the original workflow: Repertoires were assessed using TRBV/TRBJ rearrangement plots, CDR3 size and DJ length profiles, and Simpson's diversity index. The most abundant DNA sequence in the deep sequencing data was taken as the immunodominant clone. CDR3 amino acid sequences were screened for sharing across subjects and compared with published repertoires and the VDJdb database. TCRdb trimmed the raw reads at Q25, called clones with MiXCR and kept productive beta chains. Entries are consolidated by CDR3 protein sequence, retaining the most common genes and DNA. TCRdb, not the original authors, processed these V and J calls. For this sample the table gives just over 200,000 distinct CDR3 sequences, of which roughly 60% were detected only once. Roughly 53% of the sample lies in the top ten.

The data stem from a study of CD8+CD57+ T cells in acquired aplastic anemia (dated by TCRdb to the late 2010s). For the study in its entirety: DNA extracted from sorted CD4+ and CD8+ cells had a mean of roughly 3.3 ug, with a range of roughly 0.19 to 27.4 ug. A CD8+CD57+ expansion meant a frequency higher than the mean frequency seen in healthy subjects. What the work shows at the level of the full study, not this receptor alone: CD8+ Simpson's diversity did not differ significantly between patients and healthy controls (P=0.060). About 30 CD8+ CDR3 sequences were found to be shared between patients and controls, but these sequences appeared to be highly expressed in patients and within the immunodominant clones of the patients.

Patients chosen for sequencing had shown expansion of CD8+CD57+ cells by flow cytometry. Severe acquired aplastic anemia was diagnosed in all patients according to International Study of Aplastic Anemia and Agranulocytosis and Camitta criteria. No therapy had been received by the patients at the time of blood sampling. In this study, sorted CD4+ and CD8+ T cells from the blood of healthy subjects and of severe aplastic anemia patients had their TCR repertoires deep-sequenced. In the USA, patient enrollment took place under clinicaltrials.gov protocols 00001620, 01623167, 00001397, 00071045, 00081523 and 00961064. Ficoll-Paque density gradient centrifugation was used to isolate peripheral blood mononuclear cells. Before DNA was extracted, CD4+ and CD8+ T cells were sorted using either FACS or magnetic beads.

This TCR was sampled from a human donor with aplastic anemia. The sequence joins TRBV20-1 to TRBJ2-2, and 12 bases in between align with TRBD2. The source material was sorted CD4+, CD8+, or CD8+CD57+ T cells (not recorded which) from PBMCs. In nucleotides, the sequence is TGCAGTGCGCCTAAGACTAGCGGGAGAGGGGTAGGAGGCGGGGAGCTGTTTTTT. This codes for CSAPKTSGRGVGGGELFF.